This TCR beta chain came from a study of graft-versus-host responses after intestinal transplantation. Overall study results and limits: Peak GvH clone levels in circulation were associated with early post-transplant HvG declines. GvH clones appeared in recipient marrow, some first in ileum or blood.

Sample share makes this clone medium-sized. CD3+CD4+ and CD3+CD8+ responders that were proliferating and CFSE-low were sorted post-reaction. Libraries were prepared by immunoSEQ multiplex PCR; TCRdb keeps only in-frame clonotypes and omits some of them. The sample lists roughly 14,000 clones, 25% to 40% seen once, with about 4% in the top ten. This clonotype was obtained from a human patient who received an intestinal transplant. This specimen consisted of alloreactive CD4+ T cells from a mixed lymphocyte reaction culture, obtained before intestinal transplant. Indicated subset: CFSE-low proliferating T cells sorted from roughly 6-day pre-transplant mixed lymphocyte reaction (GvH or HvG direction).

CDR3 sequence: CASSKRENEQFF. The CDR3 region has the DNA TGCGCCAGCTCTAAGCGGGAGAATGAGCAGTTCTTC. J is TRBJ2-1 and V is TRBV5-1; 8 bases fit TRBD2. J lost 7 bases, V lost 7 bases, and 4 bases had no gene match. The CDR3 runs 12 residues. Germline V CDR1 and CDR2: SGHRS, YFSETQ.